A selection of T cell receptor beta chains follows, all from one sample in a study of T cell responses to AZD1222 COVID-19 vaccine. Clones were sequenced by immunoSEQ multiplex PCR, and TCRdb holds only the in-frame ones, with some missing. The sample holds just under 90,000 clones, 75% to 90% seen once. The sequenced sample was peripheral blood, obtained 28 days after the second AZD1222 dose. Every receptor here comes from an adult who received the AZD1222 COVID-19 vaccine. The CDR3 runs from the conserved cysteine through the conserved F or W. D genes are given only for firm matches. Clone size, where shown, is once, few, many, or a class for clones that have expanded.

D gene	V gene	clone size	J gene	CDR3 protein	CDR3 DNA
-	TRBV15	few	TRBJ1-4	CATSMGTAANEKLFF	TGTGCCACCAGCATGGGGACGGCTGCTAATGAAAAACTGTTTTTT
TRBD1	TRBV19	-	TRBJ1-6	CASSTETGTANSPLHF	TGTGCCAGTAGTACCGAAACCGGGACAGCAAATTCACCCCTCCACTTT
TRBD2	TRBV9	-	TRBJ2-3	CASSPGSSGGADTQYF	TGTGCCAGCAGTCCCGGAAGTAGCGGGGGCGCAGATACGCAGTATTTT
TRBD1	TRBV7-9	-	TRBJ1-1	CASSSDREGTEAFF	TGTGCCAGCAGCTCCGACAGGGAGGGGACTGAAGCTTTCTTT
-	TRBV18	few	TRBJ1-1	CASSPFLNTEAFF	TGTGCCAGCTCACCGTTTCTGAACACTGAAGCTTTCTTT
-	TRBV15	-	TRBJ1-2	CATSRDQWGYTF	TGTGCCACCAGCAGAGATCAATGGGGCTACACCTTC
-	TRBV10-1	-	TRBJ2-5	CASSDRTSGETQYF	TGCGCCAGCAGTGATCGGACCTCCGGGGAGACCCAGTACTTC
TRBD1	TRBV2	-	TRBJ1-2	CASGNRDRVDFKGYTF	TGTGCCAGCGGTAACCGGGACAGGGTCGATTTCAAAGGCTACACCTTC
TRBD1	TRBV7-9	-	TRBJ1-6	CASRQDRGSSPLHF	TGTGCCAGCAGGCAAGACAGGGGAAGTTCACCCCTCCACTTT
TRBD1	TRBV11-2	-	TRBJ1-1	CASSRGQGVLNTEAFF	TGTGCCAGCAGCCGGGGACAGGGGGTCTTGAACACTGAAGCTTTCTTT
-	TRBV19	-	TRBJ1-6	CASRPAPGDAHSLHF	TGTGCCAGTAGGCCGGCTCCGGGGGACGCCCATTCCCTCCACTTT
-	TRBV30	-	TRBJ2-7	CASSHSYEQYF	TGTGCCTCCAGCCATTCCTACGAGCAGTACTTC
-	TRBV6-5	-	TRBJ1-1	CASSRLAGTEAFF	TGTGCCAGCTCCCGCCTGGCAGGCACTGAAGCTTTCTTT
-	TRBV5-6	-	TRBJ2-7	CASSLVGAGYEQYF	TGTGCCAGCAGCTTGGTGGGGGCCGGGTACGAGCAGTACTTC
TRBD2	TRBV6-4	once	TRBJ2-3	CASSDSFSGGPTDTQYF	TGTGCCAGCAGTGACTCATTTAGCGGGGGGCCCACAGATACGCAGTATTTT
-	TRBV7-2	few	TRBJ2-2	CASSPRGGAITGELFF	TGTGCCAGCAGCCCCCGTGGGGGGGCGATCACCGGGGAGCTGTTTTTT
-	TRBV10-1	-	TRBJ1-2	CASSEWAGIGRYGYTF	TGCGCCAGCAGTGAATGGGCAGGGATCGGCCGCTATGGCTACACCTTC
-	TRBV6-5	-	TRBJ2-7	CASSSETGYEQYF	TGTGCCAGCAGCTCTGAGACAGGCTACGAGCAGTACTTC
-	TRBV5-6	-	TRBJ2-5	CASSSTALRLSQETQYF	TGTGCCAGCAGCTCGACCGCTCTGCGACTAAGCCAAGAGACCCAGTACTTC
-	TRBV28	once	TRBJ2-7	CASRTSRDPYEQYF	TGTGCCAGCAGAACCAGCCGGGACCCCTACGAGCAGTACTTC
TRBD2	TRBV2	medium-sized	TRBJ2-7	CASHPAGGRTYEQYF	TGTGCCAGCCACCCCGCGGGGGGGCGGACCTACGAGCAGTACTTC
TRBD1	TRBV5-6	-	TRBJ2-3	CASSFLTGAFSTDTQYF	TGTGCCAGCAGCTTCCTTACAGGGGCATTTAGCACAGATACGCAGTATTTT
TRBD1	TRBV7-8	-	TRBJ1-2	CATKGTGTTHGYTF	TGTGCCACCAAGGGGACAGGTACCACCCATGGCTACACCTTC
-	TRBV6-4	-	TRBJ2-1	CASSDSWGGYNEQFF	TGTGCCAGCAGTGACTCTTGGGGTGGGTACAATGAGCAGTTCTTC
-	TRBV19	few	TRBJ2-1	CASSNQYDNEQFF	TGTGCCAGTAGTAATCAATATGACAATGAGCAGTTCTTC
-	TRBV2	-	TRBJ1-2	CASSERGFDGYTF	TGTGCCAGCAGTGAACGAGGGTTCGATGGCTACACCTTC